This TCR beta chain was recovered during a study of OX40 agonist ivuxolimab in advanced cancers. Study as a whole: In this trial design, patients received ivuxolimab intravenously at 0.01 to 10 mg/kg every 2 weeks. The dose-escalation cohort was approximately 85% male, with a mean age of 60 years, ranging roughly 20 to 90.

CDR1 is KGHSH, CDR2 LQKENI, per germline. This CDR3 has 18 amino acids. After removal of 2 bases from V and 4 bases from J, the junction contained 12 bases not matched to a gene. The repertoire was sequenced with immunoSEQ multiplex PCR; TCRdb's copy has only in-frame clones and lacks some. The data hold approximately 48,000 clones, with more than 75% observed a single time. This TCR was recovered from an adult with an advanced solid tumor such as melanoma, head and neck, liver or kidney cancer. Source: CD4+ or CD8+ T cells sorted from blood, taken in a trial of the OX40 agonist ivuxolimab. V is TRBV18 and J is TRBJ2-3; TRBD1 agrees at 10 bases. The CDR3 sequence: CASSPGTGAGWNADTQYF. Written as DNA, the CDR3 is TGTGCCAGCTCACCAGGGACAGGGGCCGGATGGAATGCAGATACGCAGTATTTT.